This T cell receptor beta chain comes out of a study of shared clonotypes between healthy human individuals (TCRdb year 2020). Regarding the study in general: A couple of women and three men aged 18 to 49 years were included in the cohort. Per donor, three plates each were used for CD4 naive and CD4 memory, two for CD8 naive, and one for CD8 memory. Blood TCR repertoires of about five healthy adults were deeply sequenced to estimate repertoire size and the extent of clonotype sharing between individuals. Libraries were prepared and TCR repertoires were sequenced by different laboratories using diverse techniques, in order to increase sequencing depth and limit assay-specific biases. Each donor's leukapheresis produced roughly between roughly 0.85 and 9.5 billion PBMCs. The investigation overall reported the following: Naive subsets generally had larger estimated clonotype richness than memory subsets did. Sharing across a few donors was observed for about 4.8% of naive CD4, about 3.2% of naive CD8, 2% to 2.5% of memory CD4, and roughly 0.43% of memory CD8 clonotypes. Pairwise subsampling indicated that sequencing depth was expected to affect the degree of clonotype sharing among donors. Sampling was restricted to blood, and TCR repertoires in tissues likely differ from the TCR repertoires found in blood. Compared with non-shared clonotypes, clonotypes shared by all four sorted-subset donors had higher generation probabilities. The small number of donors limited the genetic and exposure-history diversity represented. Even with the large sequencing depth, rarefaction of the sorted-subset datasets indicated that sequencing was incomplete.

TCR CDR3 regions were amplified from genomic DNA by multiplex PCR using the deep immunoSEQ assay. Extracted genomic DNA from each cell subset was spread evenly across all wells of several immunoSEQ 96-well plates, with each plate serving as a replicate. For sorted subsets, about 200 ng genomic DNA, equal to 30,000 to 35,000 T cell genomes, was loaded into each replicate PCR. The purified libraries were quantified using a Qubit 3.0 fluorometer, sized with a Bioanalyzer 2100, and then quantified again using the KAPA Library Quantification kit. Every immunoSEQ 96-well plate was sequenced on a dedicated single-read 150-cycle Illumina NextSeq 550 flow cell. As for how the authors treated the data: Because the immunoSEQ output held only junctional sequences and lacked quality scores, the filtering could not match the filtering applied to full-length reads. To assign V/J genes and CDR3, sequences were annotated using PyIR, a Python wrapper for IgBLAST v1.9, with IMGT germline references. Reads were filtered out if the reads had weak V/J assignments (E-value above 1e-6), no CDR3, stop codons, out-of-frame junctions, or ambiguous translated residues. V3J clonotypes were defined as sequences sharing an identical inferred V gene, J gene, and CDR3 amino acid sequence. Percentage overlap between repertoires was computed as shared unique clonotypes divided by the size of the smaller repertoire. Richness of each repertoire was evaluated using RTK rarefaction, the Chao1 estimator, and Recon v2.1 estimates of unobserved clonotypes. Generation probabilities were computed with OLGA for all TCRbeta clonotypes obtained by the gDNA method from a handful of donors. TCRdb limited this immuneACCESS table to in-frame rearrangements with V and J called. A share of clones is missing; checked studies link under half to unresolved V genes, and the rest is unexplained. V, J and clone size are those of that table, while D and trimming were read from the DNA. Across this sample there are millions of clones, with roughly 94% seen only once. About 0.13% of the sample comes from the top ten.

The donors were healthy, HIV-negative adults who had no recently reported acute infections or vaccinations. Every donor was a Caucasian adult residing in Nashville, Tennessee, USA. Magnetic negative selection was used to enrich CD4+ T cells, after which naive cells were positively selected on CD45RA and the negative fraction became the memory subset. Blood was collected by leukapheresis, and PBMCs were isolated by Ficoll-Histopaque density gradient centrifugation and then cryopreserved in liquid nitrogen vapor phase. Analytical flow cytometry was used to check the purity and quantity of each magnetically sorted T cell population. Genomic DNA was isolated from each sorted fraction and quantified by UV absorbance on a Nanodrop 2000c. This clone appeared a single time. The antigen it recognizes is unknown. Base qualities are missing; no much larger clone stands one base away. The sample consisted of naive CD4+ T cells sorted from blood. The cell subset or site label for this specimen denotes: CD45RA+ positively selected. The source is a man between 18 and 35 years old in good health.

The CDR3 protein is CASSLEFETQYF. The nucleotides read TGTGCCAGCAGCTTAGAGTTTGAGACCCAGTACTTC. This chain joins TRBV11-2 to TRBJ2-5; there is no confident call for the D gene. The CDR3 runs 12 residues from the cysteine to the phenylalanine. Only the CDR3 DNA stays, 36 bases, in frame from base 1. The V and J ends are trimmed by 0 bases and 5 bases, leaving 4 bases between them. From a lookup of the germline V gene, CDR1 and CDR2 are SGHAT and FQNNGV.